This TCR beta chain is from a study of T cell repertoires in aging, cancer and after chemotherapy. Study background: Over several months to years, re-sampled healthy donor repertoires clearly shared clones.

Multiplex touch-down PCR with TRB-A/B primers amplified rearranged V-D-J TRB sequences. TCRdb redid the calling of the multiplex PCR reads with MiXCR, one entry per CDR3 protein. The sample records 5,000 to 8,000 distinct CDR3 sequences, 25% to 30% being singletons. Whole-study findings and limits: Compared with age-matched healthy donors, untreated hematological or solid cancer patients showed higher blood TCR clonality. In healthy donors, age-related TCR diversity loss mainly reflected lost richness.

Relative to its sample, this clonotype is medium-sized. Its target is unknown. The ends were cut back, 5 bases at V and 2 bases at J, with 16 bases in the middle. CDR3 size: 16 residues. Germline V lookup: CDR1 LNHDA, CDR2 SQIVND (reference sequence). Amplification of TCR beta used genomic DNA extracted from peripheral blood. This sequence was found in a human donor in good health. The sequenced material came from blood. The rearrangement links TRBV19 to TRBJ2-1, with D maybe TRBD2 (6 bases). The CDR3 loop reads CASSRAGLGTYNEQFF. CDR3 DNA: TGTGCCAGTAGTCGGGCGGGGTTGGGTACCTACAATGAGCAGTTCTTC.